This T cell receptor beta chain was found in a study of cytomegalovirus exposure and HLA in healthy donors. About the study: About 84% of 350 to 400 genotyped donors fell in the Caucasian-associated ancestry cluster.

J was trimmed by 5 bases and V by 2 bases; bases with no gene match: 3. The length of the CDR3 is 15 residues. Germline lookup yields CDR1 MGHDK and CDR2 SYGVNS. PCR involved 60 Vbeta and 13 Jbeta primers. Method: immunoSEQ multiplex PCR; TCRdb's copy keeps in-frame clones and lacks some. The top ten clones hold around 1.5% of a sample with approximately 90,000 clones, roughly three quarters of them seen once. Although they were nominally healthy when sampled, donors likely had unrecorded immune exposures. The sequenced sample was PBMCs. The source is a male donor in good health and CMV-seronegative. V usage is TRBV25-1 and J usage is TRBJ1-2; TRBD1 aligns across 12 bases. DNA for the CDR3: TGTGCCAGCAGTGAAGGGACAGGGGGCTATTATGGCTACACCTTC. It codes for CASSEGTGGYYGYTF.